Shown below are 4 T cell receptor beta chains from a single sample sequenced in a study of metastatic and nonmetastatic thyroid tumors. The entire patient cohort was treatment-naive prior to thyroid surgery. Through MiXCR, TCRdb re-clonotyped the PCR reads. The table includes roughly 15,000 clones, roughly 32% detected once. Sequenced sample: tumor tissue. These receptors were collected from a female donor with papillary thyroid cancer or a benign thyroid nodule (not recorded which). Some clones in this sample may be carry-over from other donors' samples.

The chain has TRBV6-1 and TRBJ1-4; D possibly corresponds to TRBD1 (5 bases). In germline, CDR1 is MNHNS, CDR2 SASEGT. This CDR3 region has 15 residues. V was trimmed by 0 bases and J by 1 base, leaving 6 bases between them. This chain's CDR3 is CASSEAQGTNEKLFF. In DNA, the CDR3 is TGTGCCAGCAGTGAAGCGCAGGGAACTAATGAAAAACTGTTTTTT.

The table lists this clone with a count of one. The chain uses TRBV2 and TRBJ2-1, with 15 bases matching TRBD2. This CDR3 contains 20 residues. CDR1 is SNHLY, CDR2 FYNNEI, per germline. Unmatched junction bases numbered 16, after V lost 2 bases and J lost 8 bases. CDR3 protein: CASSEKRTSGRAGSPHEQFF. CDR3 coding DNA: TGTGCCAGCAGTGAAAAAAGGACTAGCGGGAGGGCCGGGAGTCCCCATGAGCAGTTCTTC. Combining the CDR3 with reference TRBV2 and TRBJ2-1 gives the whole variable domain EPEVTQTPSHQVTQMGQEVILRCVPISNHLYFYWYRQILGQKVEFLVSFYNNEISEKSEIFDDQFSVERPDGSNFTLKIRSTKLEDSAMYFCASSEKRTSGRAGSPHEQFFGPGTRLTVL.

The chain is built from TRBV5-4 and TRBJ2-2; TRBD2 might be the D (7 bases). Trimming pared 7 bases from V and 2 bases from J, leaving 15 bases between. Per germline, CDR1 SGHNT and CDR2 YYREEE (reference sequence). CDR3 size: 15 residues. CDR3 protein: CASERGGGNTGELFF. The CDR3 DNA is TGTGCCAGCGAGAGAGGGGGGGGAAACACCGGGGAGCTGTTTTTT.

In the case of this clone: One end of the junction is discordant with germline, which a read error may explain. The chain employs TRBV5-6 and TRBJ1-3; D ambiguous. This CDR3 has 16 amino acids. The V gene's germline CDR1 is SGHDT and CDR2 YYEEEE. CDR3 DNA: TGTACCAGCAGCTTGTTCGGGGAAAGCTTTGGAAACACCATATATTTT. As protein: CTSSLFGESFGNTIYF.